The present T cell receptor beta chain was sequenced within a study of T cell changes during pregnancy in multiple sclerosis. There are 16 residues in the CDR3. V lost 1 base and J lost 0, with 12 bases in between. The germline CDR1 and CDR2 sequences are SGHAT and FQNNGV. The data were produced by immunoSEQ multiplex PCR, yet TCRdb's version contains in-frame clones alone and is incomplete. The data contain about 63,000 clones, under 95% of them singletons. This chain joins TRBV11-2 and TRBJ1-1; D remains unclear. The sample here was CD8+ T cells from peripheral blood mononuclear cells, taken in the second trimester of pregnancy. This receptor was taken from a female donor with multiple sclerosis, enrolled in a pregnancy study. CDR3: CASSLGAGWMNTEAFF. The CDR3 DNA reads as TGTGCCAGCAGCTTAGGAGCAGGTTGGATGAACACTGAAGCTTTCTTT.